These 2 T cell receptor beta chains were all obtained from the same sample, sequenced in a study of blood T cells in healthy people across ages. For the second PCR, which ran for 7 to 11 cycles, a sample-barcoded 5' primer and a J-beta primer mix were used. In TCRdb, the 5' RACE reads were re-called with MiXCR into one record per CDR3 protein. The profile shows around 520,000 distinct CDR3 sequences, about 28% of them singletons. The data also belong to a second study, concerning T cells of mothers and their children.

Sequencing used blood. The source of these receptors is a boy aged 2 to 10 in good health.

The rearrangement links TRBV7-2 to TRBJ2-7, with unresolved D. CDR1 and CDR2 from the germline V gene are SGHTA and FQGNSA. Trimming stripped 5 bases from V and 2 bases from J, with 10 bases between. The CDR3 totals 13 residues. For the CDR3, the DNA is TGTGCCAGCAGCGAGAGAAGCGCCTACGAGCAGTACTTC. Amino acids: CASSERSAYEQYF.

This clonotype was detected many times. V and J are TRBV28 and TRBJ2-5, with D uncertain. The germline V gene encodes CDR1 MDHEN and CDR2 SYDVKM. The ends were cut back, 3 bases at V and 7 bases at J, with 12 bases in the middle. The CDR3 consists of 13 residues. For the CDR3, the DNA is TGTGCCAGCAGTTTTAACAGCCTACCGACCCAGTACTTC. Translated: CASSFNSLPTQYF.